This entry describes one T cell receptor (beta chain). The record originates from a study of preoperative IRX-2 immunotherapy in early breast cancer. Generated by immunoSEQ multiplex PCR, the TCRdb table keeps only in-frame clones and is missing some. The table lists 43,000 or so clones, about 95% of them singletons, with more than 1.5% in the top ten. The treatment here: preoperative locoregional IRX-2 cytokine immunotherapy. This phase Ib study tested locoregional IRX-2 cytokine immunotherapy given before surgery. Sequenced here: tumor tissue, sampled after IRX-2 immunotherapy. The sequence was obtained from a human donor with breast cancer.

The DNA of the CDR3 is TGTGCCAGCAGCTGGGGGCAAGCAGATACGCAGTATTTT. This codes for CASSWGQADTQYF. V usage is TRBV11-2 and J usage is TRBJ2-3; a possible D gene is TRBD1 (6 bases). Germline CDR1 is SGHAT and CDR2 is FQNNGV. Trimming pared 4 bases from V and 4 bases from J, leaving 9 bases between. The length of the CDR3 is 13 residues.